The 21 T cell receptor beta chains below all came from one sample that was sequenced in a study of T cells of healthy individuals (dated by TCRdb to the late 2010s). The library was produced with 5' RACE. Sequencing was carried out with an Illumina MiSeq. TCRdb reworked the public reads: Q25 trimming with fastp, MiXCR clone assembly, productive beta chains retained. Each CDR3 protein gets just one entry, which takes the most common genes and DNA from the rows behind it. In all, the sample holds 40,000 to 65,000 distinct CDR3 sequences, and roughly 14% of those were seen once. Roughly 15% of the sample rests with the top ten. The receptors were gathered from a human donor in good health.

The sample holds a few counts of this clonotype. The rearrangement uses TRBV20-1 and TRBJ2-7, with 9 bases fitting TRBD1. Trimming took 6 bases from V and 3 from J; bases not matched to a gene: 6. The CDR3 contains 13 residues. In germline, CDR1 is DFQATT, CDR2 SNEGSKA (reference sequence). In DNA, the CDR3 is TGCAGTGCCCCCGGGACAGGGAACTACGAGCAGTACTTC. Protein product: CSAPGTGNYEQYF.

This clonotype has a count of ten or more. The chain links TRBV4-3 to TRBJ1-4; D not certain. The CDR3 is 14 amino acids. CDR1 is LGHNA, CDR2 YSLEER, per germline. V was cut by 3 bases and J by 7 bases, with 12 bases left in between. CDR3 sequence reads: CASSQDRLPEKLFF. CDR3 DNA sequence: TGCGCCAGCAGCCAGGATCGTCTCCCTGAAAAACTGTTTTTT.

This clonotype came up a few times. This rearrangement joins TRBV27 to TRBJ1-4; D possibly corresponds to TRBD1 (6 bases). V lost 5 bases and J lost 0, with 13 bases in between. The CDR3 has 16 residues. The germline V gene encodes CDR1 MNHEY and CDR2 SMNVEV (reference sequence). DNA for the CDR3: TGTGCCAGCAGTCGGGGCAGGGGTGCAACTAATGAAAAACTGTTTTTT. It codes for CASSRGRGATNEKLFF.

This clonotype came up many times. The chain carries TRBV19 and TRBJ2-5; D uncertain. The CDR3 has 14 residues. Germline assignment: CDR1 LNHDA and CDR2 SQIVND (reference sequence). Trimming left V 3 bases short and J 2 bases short, with 10 bases between. The CDR3, as DNA: TGTGCCAGTAGTATCGGCGGCGGTCAAGAGACCCAGTACTTC. Its translation: CASSIGGGQETQYF.

This clonotype was found many times. V and J are TRBV4-3 and TRBJ1-4, with unresolved D. Between the trimmed V and J ends, which lost 3 bases and 8 bases, there was a span of 13 bases. Per the germline V gene, CDR1 is LGHNA and CDR2 is YSLEER. CDR3 length equals 14 residues. The CDR3 region is CASSQRMSKEKLFF. For the CDR3, the DNA is TGCGCCAGCAGCCAGAGGATGTCGAAAGAAAAACTGTTTTTT.

This clonotype was seen many times. V usage is TRBV28 and J usage is TRBJ2-7; TRBD1 agrees at 12 bases. CDR3 size: 16 residues. CDR1 is MDHEN, CDR2 SYDVKM, per germline. The ends lost 5 bases at V and 6 bases at J; junction bases unmatched: 11. CDR3 sequence: CASSPPLGTGGSEQYF. The DNA of the CDR3 is TGTGCCAGCAGTCCACCCCTGGGGACAGGGGGCTCCGAGCAGTACTTC.

In this sample, this clonotype turned up many times. The V gene is TRBV7-8, the J gene TRBJ1-4; D may be TRBD1 (5 bases). The V gene lost 11 bases and the J gene lost 7 bases, with 17 bases spanning the gap. CDR1 and CDR2 (germline): SGHVS, FQNEAQ. This CDR3 is 13 amino acids long. The DNA of the CDR3 is TGTGCCTCCCGACAGAGCCTTGGTGAAAAACTGTTTTTT. Its translation: CASRQSLGEKLFF.

This chain links TRBV12-3 or TRBV12-4 with TRBJ2-3, with 12 positions matching TRBD2. This CDR3 region has 20 residues. Trimming cost V 4 bases and J 0 bases; bases outside gene matches: 14. The CDR3 loop reads CASSSRRLAGALRSTDTQYF. The CDR3 nucleotides are TGTGCCAGCAGTTCCCGACGACTAGCGGGGGCCCTAAGGAGCACAGATACGCAGTATTTT.

There are many counts of this clonotype. This rearrangement joins TRBV2 to TRBJ2-7; the D is unclear. The V and J ends lost 8 bases and 0 bases respectively, with 14 bases between them. Germline V gene data show CDR1 as SNHLY and CDR2 as FYNNEI. The CDR3 is 14 amino acids. The CDR3 coding sequence is TGTGCCAGCGGACGGATTTCCGGCTCCTACGAGCAGTACTTC. It specifies CASGRISGSYEQYF.

This clonotype was seen a handful of times. This chain joins TRBV7-9 and TRBJ2-7, with D tentatively TRBD1 or TRBD2 (5 bases each). CDR1 is SEHNR, CDR2 FQNEAQ, per germline (reference sequence). The CDR3 consists of 14 residues. Trimming took off 8 bases at V and 2 bases at J, with 16 bases between the two ends. For the CDR3, the DNA is TGTGCCAGCTCTGCCCCGGGACGGACCTACGAGCAGTACTTC. Protein product: CASSAPGRTYEQYF.

This clonotype was seen at least ten times. CDR3 sequence: CSSAEGNYGYTF. CDR3 DNA sequence: TGCAGCTCGGCAGAGGGGAACTATGGCTACACCTTC. The rearrangement uses TRBV29-1 and TRBJ1-2; D may be TRBD1 (5 bases). In germline, CDR1 is SQVTM, CDR2 ANQGSEA. The V gene lost 8 bases and the J gene lost 2 bases, with 12 bases spanning the gap. This CDR3 is 12 amino acids long.

This chain connects TRBV14 to TRBJ2-5, with a weak D call TRBD2 (5 bases). The CDR3 sequence is 13 residues long. V shed 6 bases and J shed 2 bases, with 10 bases lying between them. The germline CDR1 and CDR2 sequences are SGHDN and FVKESK. The CDR3 nucleotides read TGTGCCAGCAGTGTTAGCGAACAAGAGACCCAGTACTTC. The encoded protein is CASSVSEQETQYF.

This clonotype came up a few times. The CDR3 here is CSARVGSDSNQPQHF. CDR3 DNA: TGCAGTGCTAGAGTGGGATCAGATAGCAATCAGCCCCAGCATTTT. The gene calls are TRBV20-1 and TRBJ1-5; no clear D. Trimming left V 1 base short and J 0 bases short, with 10 bases between. The CDR3 runs to 15 residues. The V gene's germline CDR1 is DFQATT and CDR2 SNEGSKA (reference sequence).

This clonotype occurred a few times. The chain combines TRBV5-1 with TRBJ1-2; a possible D gene is TRBD1 (6 bases). The CDR3 runs 16 residues. CDR1 is SGHRS, CDR2 YFSETQ, per germline. With 4 bases removed from V and 2 bases from J, the gap between germline ends came to 18 bases. CDR3 sequence reads: CASSQEPGHINYGYTF. CDR3 sequence (DNA): TGCGCCAGCAGCCAAGAGCCGGGACACATAAACTATGGCTACACCTTC.

This clonotype was observed a handful of times. This rearrangement joins TRBV4-3 to TRBJ1-1, with 11 bases lining up with TRBD1. This CDR3 contains 20 residues. Unmatched junction bases numbered 17, after V lost 3 bases and J lost 2 bases. Germline V lookup: CDR1 LGHNA, CDR2 YSLEER. The CDR3: CASSQEPPWDRGTANTEAFF. The DNA for the CDR3 is TGCGCCAGCAGCCAGGAGCCTCCTTGGGACAGGGGGACCGCAAACACTGAAGCTTTCTTT.

This clonotype was detected ten times or more. This chain uses TRBV20-1 with TRBJ1-1; 7 bases fit TRBD1. Germline values: CDR1 DFQATT, CDR2 SNEGSKA (reference sequence). The CDR3 length is 13 residues. The V segment lost 6 bases and the J segment 4 bases; nucleotides outside the gene matches: 8. Written as DNA, the CDR3 is TGCAGTGCGTTTTACAGGGACAGCACTGAAGCTTTCTTT. This sequence encodes CSAFYRDSTEAFF.

This clonotype came up a few times. V usage is TRBV20-1 and J usage is TRBJ2-5, with no clear D. Germline CDR1 is DFQATT and CDR2 is SNEGSKA (reference sequence). The germline V and J ends were trimmed by 6 bases and 5 bases, with 10 bases remaining between them. This CDR3 comprises 11 residues. DNA for the CDR3: TGCAGTGCCCAAGGGATGGAGACCCAGTACTTC. Its protein product is CSAQGMETQYF.

This clonotype was seen more than once but under ten times. The rearrangement joins TRBV12-5 to TRBJ1-5; 11 bases fit TRBD1. In germline, CDR1 is LGHNT, CDR2 FRNRAP. The CDR3 is 18 amino acids. Trimming removed 6 bases from V and 7 bases from J; junction bases left unmatched: 17. CDR3 nucleotide sequence: TGTGCTAGTGGCTACCCCGGGACAGGGGGTAAGTCAGGCCAGCCCCAGCATTTT. This codes for CASGYPGTGGKSGQPQHF.

V gene TRBV21-1 combines with J gene TRBJ1-5. TRBV21-1 constitutes a pseudogene. This CDR3 is 12 amino acids long. CDR3 amino acids: CASSIGNQPQHF. DNA for the CDR3: TGTGCCAGCAGCATCGGAAATCAGCCCCAGCATTTT.

This clonotype was recorded many times. The chain uses TRBV5-6 and TRBJ1-1, with 8 bases matching TRBD1. J was trimmed by 7 bases and V by 4 bases; bases with no gene match: 9. Germline-derived CDR1 and CDR2 are SGHDT and YYEEEE. The CDR3 is 14 amino acids. The CDR3 sequence: CASSRGGQVGEAFF. The CDR3 DNA is TGTGCCAGCAGCCGGGGGGGACAGGTCGGTGAAGCTTTCTTT.

This clonotype was picked up many times. The genes are TRBV7-2 and TRBJ2-1, with 11 bases matching TRBD2. Per the germline V gene, CDR1 is SGHTA and CDR2 is FQGNSA. CDR3 size: 16 residues. Trimming took 4 bases from V and 4 from J; bases not matched to a gene: 6. The CDR3 region is CASSSLAGGLYNEQFF. For the CDR3, the DNA is TGTGCCAGCAGCTCGCTAGCGGGGGGTCTATACAATGAGCAGTTCTTC.